This is a list of T cell receptor beta chains from one sample in a study of cytomegalovirus exposure and HLA in healthy donors. The assay was immunoSEQ multiplex PCR, and TCRdb's table has in-frame clones only and misses some. The sample lists approximately 85,000 clones, more than 75% seen once, with approximately 23% in the top ten. The sequenced sample consisted of PBMCs. The source of these receptors is a woman in her forties or fifties in good health and CMV-seropositive. The CDR3 runs from the conserved cysteine through the conserved F or W. A D gene is named only where the DNA matches it firmly. Size values are once, few and many counts, or a class for expanded clones, and some rows have none.

j_call v_call cdr3_length d_call clone_size cdr3_aa cdr3_nt
TRBJ1-1 TRBV28 11 NA few CASGTPNEAFF TGTGCCAGCGGGACACCGAATGAAGCTTTCTTT
TRBJ1-2 TRBV7-9 13 NA NA CASSLAGVDGYTF TGTGCCAGCAGCTTAGCAGGGGTCGACGGCTACACCTTC
TRBJ2-3 TRBV9 14 NA NA CASSVVGGSNTQYF TGTGCCAGCAGCGTAGTTGGGGGGTCGAATACGCAGTATTTT
TRBJ1-3 TRBV11-2 15 NA NA CASSLQGSSGNTIYF TGTGCCAGCAGCTTGCAGGGTTCCTCTGGAAACACCATATATTTT
TRBJ2-3 TRBV7-2 13 NA NA CASSLRFKDTQYF TGTGCCAGCAGCTTACGGTTCAAAGATACGCAGTATTTT
TRBJ2-2 TRBV9 15 NA NA CASSVRGVDTGELFF TGTGCCAGCAGCGTCAGGGGGGTGGACACCGGGGAGCTGTTTTTT
TRBJ2-3 TRBV10-2 15 NA NA CASSEWRGRGDTQYF TGCGCCAGCAGTGAGTGGCGGGGGCGAGGGGATACGCAGTATTTT
TRBJ2-4 TRBV19 12 NA NA CASSLEGNIQYF TGTGCCAGTAGTCTTGAGGGAAACATTCAGTACTTC
TRBJ1-5 TRBV13 14 NA NA CASSLGIYNQPQHF TGTGCCAGCAGCTTAGGTATTTACAATCAGCCCCAGCATTTT
TRBJ2-3 TRBV5-1 14 NA NA CASSLATVTDTQYF TGCGCCAGCAGCTTGGCGACAGTCACAGATACGCAGTATTTT
TRBJ1-3 TRBV11-2 15 NA NA CASNIQGYSGNTIYF TGTGCCAGCAACATACAGGGCTACTCTGGAAACACCATATATTTT